This passage covers 5 T cell receptor beta chains from one sample sequenced in a study of blood T cell repertoires in COVID-19. Clones were read by immunoSEQ multiplex PCR, and TCRdb kept only the in-frame ones, dropping some. The sample includes around 320,000 clones, over 75% of them seen just once. Sequences were obtained from peripheral blood. These receptors were obtained from a human donor in a cohort sampled during active COVID-19.

The chain is built from TRBV21-1 and TRBJ2-7; the DNA was not compared with TRBD2, the D call given in the table. TRBV21-1 is designated a pseudogene. This CDR3 is built from 15 residues. The CDR3 coding sequence is TGTGCCAGCAGCCCTCGGAGGGGGGGGTACCACGAGCAGTACTTC. This encodes CASSPRRGGYHEQYF.

The genes are TRBV5-6 and TRBJ1-5; 9 bases map to TRBD1. CDR3 length: 16 amino acids. Trimming cost V 0 bases and J 3 bases; bases outside gene matches: 4. Per germline, CDR1 SGHDT and CDR2 YYEEEE. The CDR3 here is CASSLAGTGFNQPQHF. The CDR3 DNA reads as TGTGCCAGCAGCTTGGCCGGGACAGGGTTCAATCAGCCCCAGCATTTT.

The chain employs TRBV5-1 and TRBJ1-1, with D possibly TRBD1 on 6 matching bases. The CDR3 has 17 residues. Trimming left V 4 bases short and J 4 bases short, with 23 bases between. CDR1 SGHRS and CDR2 YFSETQ come from the germline V gene. The CDR3 reads CASSPGHRNQKGTEAFF. The CDR3 DNA follows: TGCGCCAGCAGCCCGGGACACCGTAACCAGAAAGGCACTGAAGCTTTCTTT. Variable domain in full (rest from reference TRBV5-1 and TRBJ1-1): KAGVTQTPRYLIKTRGQQVTLSCSPISGHRSVSWYQQTPGQGLQFLFEYFSETQRNKGNFPGRFSGRQFSNSRSEMNVSTLELGDSALYLCASSPGHRNQKGTEAFFGQGTRLTVV.

The chain links TRBV3-1 (or the pseudogene TRBV3-2) to TRBJ1-2; tentative D call: TRBD1 (5 bases). The germline gives CDR1 LGHDT, CDR2 YNNKEL (reference sequence). Trimming cost V 4 bases and J 4 bases, with 16 bases left between them. The CDR3 runs 15 residues. CDR3 region: CASSLGRSGFYGYTF. Written as DNA, the CDR3 is TGTGCCAGCAGCCTTGGGAGGTCAGGGTTCTATGGCTACACCTTC.

V usage is TRBV7-9 and J usage is TRBJ2-3; 15 bases are a match to TRBD2. Per germline, CDR1 SEHNR and CDR2 FQNEAQ (reference sequence). The CDR3 spans 17 residues. The V segment lost 5 bases and the J segment 4 bases; nucleotides outside the gene matches: 7. The CDR3 sequence: CASSLGLAGGKSDTQYF. CDR3 sequence (DNA): TGTGCCAGCAGCCTGGGACTAGCGGGGGGCAAATCAGATACGCAGTATTTT.